This T cell receptor beta chain emerged from a study of synovial regulatory T cells in juvenile arthritis. Study context: One patient received methotrexate plus infliximab; one lacked treatment information.

This CDR3 spans 18 amino acids. Only the protein is available. Germline V gives CDR1 SGDLS, CDR2 YYNGEE. Donors were around 11 juvenile idiopathic arthritis patients with active disease, 3 polyarticular and 8 oligoarticular. The data were produced by immunoSEQ multiplex PCR, yet TCRdb's version contains in-frame clones alone and is incomplete. The repertoire shows 8,000 to 10,000 clones; the top ten hold around 0.91%. Material for sequencing was Treg cells from blood. Sample subset: remaining (HLA-DR-negative) circulating blood Treg cells. The V gene is TRBV9, the J gene TRBJ1-3; the TRBD1 assignment by TCRdb is unverifiable without DNA. The sequence came from a donor aged 2-30 years with juvenile idiopathic arthritis. CDR3 residues: CASSDGTRGSESGNTIYF.